The 11 T cell receptor beta chains below come from one sample, sequenced in a study of T cells after yellow fever vaccination. From the 5' RACE reads, TCRdb called clonotypes with MiXCR, one entry per CDR3 protein. The sample carries around 550,000 distinct CDR3 sequences, roughly a fifth recorded once. The sample was PBMCs, taken 15 days after the yellow fever booster vaccination. The receptors here all came from a man between 25 and 39 years old who received the YFV17D yellow fever vaccine.

The chain combines TRBV2 with TRBJ2-7; the match to TRBD2 covers 10 bases. Per germline, CDR1 SNHLY and CDR2 FYNNEI. CDR3 size: 14 residues. The V gene end was trimmed by 6 bases and the J gene end by 4 bases; junction bases not matched to a gene: 6. CDR3: CASREREGRYEQYF. The CDR3 region has the DNA TGTGCCAGCAGAGAGCGGGAGGGCCGATACGAGCAGTACTTC. Full variable domain (outside the CDR3, taken from reference TRBV2 and TRBJ2-7): EPEVTQTPSHQVTQMGQEVILRCVPISNHLYFYWYRQILGQKVEFLVSFYNNEISEKSEIFDDQFSVERPDGSNFTLKIRSTKLEDSAMYFCASREREGRYEQYFGPGTRLTVT.

This clonotype was seen at least ten times. This chain uses TRBV15 with TRBJ2-7; maybe TRBD1 (5 bases). V was trimmed by 4 bases and J by 6 bases, leaving 22 bases between them. CDR1 LNHNV and CDR2 YYDKDF come from the germline V gene (reference sequence). This CDR3 spans 16 amino acids. CDR3 loop: CATSKGATSQAGEQYF. CDR3 bases: TGTGCCACCAGCAAAGGGGCGACATCTCAGGCAGGCGAGCAGTACTTC. Full variable domain (remainder filled in from reference TRBV15 and TRBJ2-7): DAMVIQNPRYQVTQFGKPVTLSCSQTLNHNVMYWYQQKSSQAPKLLFHYYDKDFNNEADTPDNFQSRRPNTSFCFLDIRSPGLGDTAMYLCATSKGATSQAGEQYFGPGTRLTVT.

The table lists this clonotype with many counts. The chain employs TRBV10-3 and TRBJ2-5; weak D call: TRBD1 (6 bases). The CDR3 runs 15 residues. Per germline, CDR1 ENHRY and CDR2 SYGVKD. Trimming stripped 3 bases from V and 5 bases from J, with 16 bases between. The CDR3 DNA reads as TGTGCCATCAGTGACTTACAGGGTGGGGTTGAGACCCAGTACTTC. It translates to CAISDLQGGVETQYF.

This clonotype was found a few times. The chain couples TRBV11-2 to TRBJ2-7; 8 bases line up with TRBD1. Trimming removed 3 bases from V and 3 bases from J; junction bases left unmatched: 7. This CDR3 region has 15 residues. Germline V CDR1 and CDR2: SGHAT, FQNNGV. Here the CDR3 reads CASSFTKDRDYEQYF. As DNA, the CDR3 is TGTGCCAGCAGCTTTACTAAGGACAGGGACTACGAGCAGTACTTC.

In this sample, this clonotype turned up a few times. An end of the junction does not agree with germline; a read error may underlie this. The gene calls are TRBV25-1 and TRBJ2-1, with unresolved D. Looked up from germline, CDR1 is MGHDK and CDR2 is SYGVNS. The CDR3 runs to 13 residues. The CDR3 reads CASSESPLAYPVF. CDR3 in DNA: TGTGCCAGCAGTGAATCCCCACTGGCCTACCCGGTTTTC.

This clonotype was counted many times. The gene calls are TRBV7-8 and TRBJ2-3; 8 bases map to TRBD1. Trimming cost V 1 base and J 2 bases; bases outside gene matches: 5. The CDR3 is 16 residues long. Germline CDR1 SGHVS, CDR2 FQNEAQ. The CDR3 DNA follows: TGTGCCAGCAGCTTAGGGACAGGGCTATTCACAGATACGCAGTATTTT. Protein product: CASSLGTGLFTDTQYF.

The genes are TRBV7-9 and TRBJ2-1; no clear D. The CDR3 loop spans 12 amino acids. Between the trimmed V and J ends, which lost 2 bases and 15 bases, there was a span of 14 bases. CDR1 and CDR2 from the germline V gene are SEHNR and FQNEAQ (reference sequence). The CDR3 here is CASSLSGQAVFF. In nucleotides, the CDR3 is TGTGCCAGCAGCTTATCGGGCCAGGCCGTGTTCTTC.

This chain links TRBV11-2 with TRBJ2-3; TRBD2 aligns across 10 bases. Looked up from germline, CDR1 is SGHAT and CDR2 is FQNNGV. V shed 6 bases and J 2 bases; nucleotides not matched to a gene: 8. The CDR3 has 16 amino acids. CDR3 coding DNA: TGTGCCAGCAGTCGGGTAGCGGGAGGATTCACAGATACGCAGTATTTT. Residues: CASSRVAGGFTDTQYF.

The rearrangement joins TRBV6-1 to TRBJ2-5; 10 nucleotides align to TRBD2. The CDR3 is 15 residues long. Unmatched junction bases numbered 8, after V lost 5 bases and J lost 5 bases. CDR1 is MNHNS and CDR2 is SASEGT in the germline V gene. CDR3 sequence reads: CASSRSGRAGETQYF. DNA of the CDR3: TGTGCCAGCAGTCGCAGCGGGAGGGCCGGTGAGACCCAGTACTTC.

This chain uses TRBV28 with TRBJ2-5; maybe TRBD2 (6 bases). The length of the CDR3 is 12 residues. V was clipped by 7 bases and J by 5 bases, with 11 bases between them. From germline, CDR1 is MDHEN and CDR2 SYDVKM. This CDR3 reads CASMAGRETQYF. The CDR3 DNA sequence: TGTGCCAGCATGGCGGGGCGTGAGACCCAGTACTTC.

There are a few counts of this clonotype. The chain has TRBV27 and TRBJ2-2, with unresolved D. The CDR3 totals 15 residues. Trimming shortened V by 4 bases and J by 0 bases, and 9 bases separated the two germline ends. Germline V CDR1 and CDR2: MNHEY, SMNVEV (reference sequence). The CDR3 DNA follows: TGTGCCAGCAGTTCCGACGGTCCGAACACCGGGGAGCTGTTTTTT. Encoded protein: CASSSDGPNTGELFF.